Given below is one T cell receptor beta chain in context. These data belong to a study of blood T cell repertoires in COVID-19. The CDR3 extends over 13 amino acids. V was cut by 3 bases and J by 9 bases, with 12 bases left in between. Germline CDR1 and CDR2: MNHEY and SMNVEV (reference sequence). TCRdb keeps only in-frame clones here, not all; method: immunoSEQ multiplex PCR. The sample consists of some 100,000 clones, about 89% of them appearing once. V usage is TRBV27 and J usage is TRBJ2-1; tentatively, D is TRBD1 (5 bases). This clonotype was sampled from a human donor with active COVID-19. The donor label of this sample is uncertain. The material sequenced was peripheral blood. The CDR3 nucleotides read TGTGCCAGCAGTTTCGTAGGGGCCGCTGAGCAGTTCTTC. As protein: CASSFVGAAEQFF.